The entry that follows covers one TCR beta chain sequence. The sample originates from a study of blood T cell repertoires in COVID-19. In the study overall: T cells, B-cell-depleted T cells, or PBMCs supplied cDNA or gDNA.

Original handling: By means of reference gene primer amplification, nucleated cell counts were estimated. Using immunoSEQ multiplex PCR, the repertoire was profiled, and TCRdb retains in-frame clones only, with some absent. That table supplies the V and J calls and clone size; D and trimming were determined from the DNA. The table records approximately 260,000 clones, around 86% of them present only once. Participants were aged about 18 to 100 years from around 25 US areas. Cohort allocation depended upon clinical history that participants reported. V trimming: 1 base; J trimming: 6 bases; junction bases outside the gene matches: 11. There are 18 residues in the CDR3. Germline lookup yields CDR1 LNHNV and CDR2 YYDKDF (reference sequence).

The origin of this receptor is a woman between 35 and 50 years old with acute COVID-19. The rearrangement joins TRBV15 to TRBJ2-3; 12 nucleotides match TRBD1. The specimen was PBMCs or T cells enriched from blood (not recorded which). CDR3 loop: CATSRGSGTGGGRDTQYF. CDR3 nucleotides: TGTGCCACCAGCAGAGGATCCGGGACAGGGGGCGGGAGGGATACGCAGTATTTT.